The 12 T cell receptor beta chains below come from one sample, sequenced in a study of blood T cell repertoires in COVID-19. Clones were read by immunoSEQ multiplex PCR, and TCRdb kept only the in-frame ones, dropping some. The sample has 55,000 to 85,000 clones, around 87% seen once. The specimen sequenced was peripheral blood. All receptors derive from a woman between 18 and 29 years old with acute or convalescent COVID-19.

The CDR3 DNA sequence: TGTGCCAGCAGCTTGGATCAGGGTTATGGCTACACCTTC. Translation gives CASSLDQGYGYTF. The chain combines TRBV5-4 with TRBJ1-2, with D tentatively TRBD1 (5 bases). Deletions cut 0 bases from V and 5 bases from J, with 8 bases between. This CDR3 is built from 13 residues. The germline V gene encodes CDR1 SGHNT and CDR2 YYREEE (reference sequence).

This chain connects TRBV7-2 to TRBJ1-1, with D hard to call. V lost 5 bases and J lost 0, with 10 bases in between. The germline gives CDR1 SGHTA, CDR2 FQGNSA. This CDR3 comprises 14 residues. CDR3 DNA: TGTGCCAGCAGCGGAGGGCCCTTGAACACTGAAGCTTTCTTT. Protein product: CASSGGPLNTEAFF.

The J gene is TRBJ2-3, the V gene TRBV28; weak D call: TRBD2 (6 bases). The CDR3 consists of 15 residues. V gave up 6 bases and J gave up 5 bases, with 18 bases separating them. CDR1 is MDHEN, CDR2 SYDVKM, per germline. As DNA, the CDR3 is TGTGCCAGCAGCATAAATGGGGGGTCGGGAGATACGCAGTATTTT. It codes for CASSINGGSGDTQYF.

The chain joins TRBV4-1 to TRBJ2-7; perhaps TRBD1 as D (5 bases). Trimming took 0 bases from V and 2 from J, leaving 11 bases between them. The CDR3 sequence is 15 residues long. Germline loops: CDR1 MGHRA, CDR2 YSYEKL. CDR3 sequence: CASSQEPGAPYEQYF. The CDR3 region has the DNA TGCGCCAGCAGCCAAGAACCTGGGGCACCCTACGAGCAGTACTTC.

The chain couples TRBV7-9 to TRBJ2-7, with 7 bases that match TRBD1. The CDR3 is 12 amino acids. Germline assignment: CDR1 SEHNR and CDR2 FQNEAQ (reference sequence). Losses at the gene ends were 5 bases for V and 6 bases for J; bases not matched to a gene: 4. CDR3 sequence: CASSHPGGEQYF. The CDR3 DNA is TGTGCCAGCAGCCATCCAGGGGGCGAGCAGTACTTC.

The chain employs TRBV2 and TRBJ2-7; D is perhaps TRBD1 (5 bases). CDR1 SNHLY and CDR2 FYNNEI come from the germline V gene. The CDR3 is made up of 12 amino acids. V lost 3 bases and J lost 6, with 9 bases in between. The CDR3, as DNA: TGTGCCAGCAGTGATACAGGAGTCGAGCAGTACTTC. Protein: CASSDTGVEQYF.

The rearrangement uses TRBV15 and TRBJ1-4, with 7 bases aligning to TRBD1. CDR1 is LNHNV and CDR2 is YYDKDF in the germline V gene (reference sequence). The CDR3 runs 16 residues. V dropped 4 bases and J dropped 4; count of bases not matched to a gene: 9. The CDR3, as DNA: TGTGCCACCAGCACAATAAGGACAGGAAGTAATGAAAAACTGTTTTTT. Translating it yields CATSTIRTGSNEKLFF.

This sequence joins TRBV21-1 and TRBJ1-1. TRBV21-1 is designated a pseudogene. The CDR3 has 12 residues. The CDR3 loop is CASLGGSTEAFF. The DNA for the CDR3 is TGTGCCAGCTTGGGAGGGAGCACTGAAGCTTTCTTT.

This chain links TRBV18 with TRBJ2-6; D is perhaps TRBD2 (5 bases). V gave up 6 bases and J gave up 10 bases, with 13 bases separating them. Germline CDR1 KGHSH, CDR2 LQKENI. CDR3 length: 13 amino acids. The CDR3 region is CASSLGIENVLTF. The DNA of the CDR3 is TGTGCCAGCTCGCTCGGGATAGAGAACGTCCTGACTTTC.

The rearrangement uses TRBV13 and TRBJ2-7; D is unresolved. The germline gives CDR1 PRHDT, CDR2 FYEKMQ (reference sequence). Trimming shortened V by 4 bases and J by 0 bases, and 7 bases separated the two germline ends. The CDR3 is 13 amino acids. The CDR3 nucleotides read TGTGCCAGCAGCTACTCCAACTCCTACGAGCAGTACTTC. Its translation is CASSYSNSYEQYF.

The chain carries TRBV27 and TRBJ2-4, with TRBD1 matching 8 bases. The J segment lost 1 base and the V segment lost 7 bases, leaving 6 bases of the junction unmatched. This CDR3 is built from 15 residues. Looked up from germline, CDR1 is MNHEY and CDR2 is SMNVEV (reference sequence). The CDR3 coding sequence is TGTGCCAGCAAACAACAGGGGGTGGCCAAAAACATTCAGTACTTC. Encoded protein: CASKQQGVAKNIQYF.

The chain combines TRBV23-1 with TRBJ1-1; D is possibly TRBD1 (6 bases). TRBV23-1 is labeled an ORF, and its function is uncertain. V was cut by 0 bases and J by 11 bases, with 16 bases left in between. The CDR3 is made up of 14 amino acids. CDR3 in amino acids: CASSQSGLPQGAFF. The CDR3 nucleotides read TGCGCCAGCAGTCAATCGGGTTTGCCACAGGGTGCTTTCTTT.